This TCR beta chain was sequenced for a study of shared clonotypes between healthy human individuals. Study-wide results and caveats: Collection of samples was limited to blood; tissue repertoires likely differ. Richness estimates generally favored naive over memory subsets.

Some clones are missing from TCRdb's copy, which holds only in-frame ones; the method was immunoSEQ multiplex PCR. In the table there are 2.3 million or so clones, 90% to 95% of which are singletons. Details on this clone: The target antigen is unknown.

Participating donors were healthy, HIV-negative adults free of recent acute infections or vaccinations. Division of CD4+ cells produced a CD45RA+ naive subset and a CD45RA-negative memory subset. Germline values: CDR1 SGHTA, CDR2 FQGNSA. J gave up 8 bases and V 7 bases, and 4 bases lay outside the gene matches. The CDR3 has 13 amino acids. This clonotype originated in a man aged 18 to 29 in good health. Some clones in this sample may be carry-over from other donors' samples. This chain connects TRBV7-2 to TRBJ2-1, with 11 bases lining up with TRBD2. Material for sequencing was naive CD4+ T cells from PBMCs. Subset of the sample: CD45RA+ positively selected. This chain's CDR3 is CASNLAGGDEQFF. CDR3 in DNA: TGTGCCAGCAATCTAGCGGGAGGAGATGAGCAGTTCTTC.